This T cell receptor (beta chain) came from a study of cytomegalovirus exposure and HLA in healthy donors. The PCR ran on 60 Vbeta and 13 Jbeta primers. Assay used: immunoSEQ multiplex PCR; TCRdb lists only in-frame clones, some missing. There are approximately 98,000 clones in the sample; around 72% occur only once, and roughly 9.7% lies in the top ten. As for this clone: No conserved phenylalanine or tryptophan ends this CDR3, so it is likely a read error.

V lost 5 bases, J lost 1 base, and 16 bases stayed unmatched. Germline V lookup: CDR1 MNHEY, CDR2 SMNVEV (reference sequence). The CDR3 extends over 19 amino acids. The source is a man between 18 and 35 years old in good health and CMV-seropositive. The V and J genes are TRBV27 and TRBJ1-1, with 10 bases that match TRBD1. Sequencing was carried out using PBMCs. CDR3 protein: CASSTGQGLGQFGNTEAFV. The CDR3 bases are TGTGCCAGCAGTACGGGACAGGGGTTGGGGCAGTTTGGGAACACTGAAGCTTTCGTT.